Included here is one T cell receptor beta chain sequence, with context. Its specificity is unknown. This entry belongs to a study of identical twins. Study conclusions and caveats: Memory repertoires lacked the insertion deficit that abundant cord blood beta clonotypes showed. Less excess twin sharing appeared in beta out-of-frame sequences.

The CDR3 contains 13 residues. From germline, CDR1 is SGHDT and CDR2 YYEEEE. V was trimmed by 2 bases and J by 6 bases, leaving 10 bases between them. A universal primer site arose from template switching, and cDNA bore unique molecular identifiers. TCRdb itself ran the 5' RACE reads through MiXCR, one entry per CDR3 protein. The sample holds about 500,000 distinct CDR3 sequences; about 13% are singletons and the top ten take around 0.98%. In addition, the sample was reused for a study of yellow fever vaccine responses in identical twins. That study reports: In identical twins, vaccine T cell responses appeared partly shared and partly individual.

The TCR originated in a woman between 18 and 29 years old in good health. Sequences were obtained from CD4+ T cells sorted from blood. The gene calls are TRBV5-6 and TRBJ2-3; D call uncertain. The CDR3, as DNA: TGTGCCAGCAGCTTAACACTGATTGATACGCAGTATTTT. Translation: CASSLTLIDTQYF.